A selection of T cell receptor beta chains follows, all from one sample in a study of CD8 T cells in Susac syndrome. TCRdb used MiXCR to reprocess the immunoSEQ multiplex PCR reads, holding one entry per CDR3 protein. This table holds about 150,000 distinct CDR3 sequences, approximately 94% found once. Sequencing input: CD4+ T cells from PBMCs. The origin of the receptors is a human donor with multiple sclerosis. Each CDR3 is given with its conserved first and last residue. Fields, in order: D gene, clone size, J gene, V gene, CDR3 DNA, CDR3 protein. The D gene is left open where the match is weak. Size values are once, few and many counts, or a class for expanded clones, and some rows have none.

.,.,TRBJ1-2,TRBV28,TGTGCCAGCAGTCCCGTGGGGGAGTACTATGGCTACACCTTC,CASSPVGEYYGYTF
.,.,TRBJ1-1,TRBV6-1,TGTGCCAGCAGTGAAAGGGTAGGCGCTTTCTTT,CASSERVGAFF
.,.,TRBJ1-3,TRBV5-1,TGCGCCAGCAGCCTGGGACCCCGTGTCCTGGGTGGAAACACCATATATTTT,CASSLGPRVLGGNTIYF
TRBD1,.,TRBJ1-2,TRBV3-1,TGTGCCAGCAGCAGGCGACAGGGAGCTAACTATGGCTACACCTTC,CASSRRQGANYGYTF
.,.,TRBJ2-5,TRBV27,TGTGCCAGCAGCACATTCGGGACGGACCAAGAGACCCAGTACTTC,CASSTFGTDQETQYF
.,.,TRBJ2-7,TRBV27,TGTGCCAGCAGTTTAGAACGGACGGCTAGGGAGCAGTACTTC,CASSLERTAREQYF
.,.,TRBJ2-1,TRBV5-1,TGCGCCAGCAGCTTAACCATCGGAGAGCAGTTCTTC,CASSLTIGEQFF
.,.,TRBJ2-1,TRBV29-1,TGCAGCGCACAGGGACCCCGCTCCTACAATGAGCAGTTCTTC,CSAQGPRSYNEQFF
.,.,TRBJ2-7,TRBV6-5,TGTGCCAGTACGGGGCTTGGCTACGAGCAGTACTTC,CASTGLGYEQYF
.,.,TRBJ1-2,TRBV3-1,TGTGCCAGCAGCCACGACAGGAAGGGATATGGCTACACCTTC,CASSHDRKGYGYTF
.,.,TRBJ2-6,TRBV11-2,TGTGCCAGCACCCCGATCTGGTCAGGGTCGATCTCTGGGGCCAACGTCCTGACTTTC,CASTPIWSGSISGANVLTF
.,.,TRBJ2-7,TRBV5-1,TGCGCCTACGTCGGGATAAACCTCCGCGACTCCTACGAGCAGTACTTC,CAYVGINLRDSYEQYF
.,.,TRBJ2-2,TRBV12-3/TRBV12-4,TGTGCCAGCAGTTTTTTGGGTGGCGGGGAGCTGTTTTTT,CASSFLGGGELFF
.,.,TRBJ2-7,TRBV30,TGTGCCTGGAGTGTTGCCTCGAGCGGAAAGTTCTACGAGCAGTACTTC,CAWSVASSGKFYEQYF
.,.,TRBJ1-1,TRBV27,TGTGCCAGCAGTTTGGGGCCAGGGGTGCTTGGGGGGGCTTTCTTT,CASSLGPGVLGGAFF
.,.,TRBJ2-5,TRBV3-1,TGTGCCAGCAGCCAAGATAGAATGGCGGGACGAGGAGAGACCCAGTACTTC,CASSQDRMAGRGETQYF
.,.,TRBJ2-1,TRBV29-1,TGCAGCGTGGCAGAGCACAACAATGAGCAGTTCTTC,CSVAEHNNEQFF
.,.,TRBJ1-5,TRBV18,TGTGCCAGCTCACCCCCCGCGAAGGGTAAGGGGAATCAGCCCCAGCATTTT,CASSPPAKGKGNQPQHF
.,.,TRBJ2-1,TRBV10-3,TGTGCCAGCAGTGGCCGGGACTCCTGGACGAATGAGCAGTTCTTC,CASSGRDSWTNEQFF
TRBD2,.,TRBJ2-3,TRBV4-1,TGCGCCAGCAGCCACAACCTCCTAGCGGCTAGCACAGATACGCAGTATTTT,CASSHNLLAASTDTQYF
.,once,TRBJ2-7,TRBV3-1,TGTGCCAGCAGCCCCGGGGAAGGCCAAGGGCAGTACTTC,CASSPGEGQGQYF
TRBD1,.,TRBJ2-7,TRBV14,TGTGCCAGCAGCCCACTCCCGGGACAGGGGTCGTACGAGCAGTACTTC,CASSPLPGQGSYEQYF